These 31 T cell receptor beta chains originate from one sample sequenced in a study of PD-1 blockade in classical Hodgkin lymphoma. Every patient had relapsed following autologous stem cell transplantation, and cohorts differed in brentuximab vedotin exposure. TCRdb's copy holds only in-frame clones and misses some; the assay was immunoSEQ multiplex PCR. The sample consists of 100,000 or so clones, around 88% of them appearing once. Here the sequenced sample was peripheral blood mononuclear cells (PBMCs), taken before the second cycle of nivolumab. These receptors were obtained from a human donor with classical Hodgkin lymphoma.

The chain employs TRBV27 and TRBJ2-1; possible D gene TRBD1, 6 bases. Germline V gene sequence: CDR1 MNHEY, CDR2 SMNVEV (reference sequence). V lost 5 bases and J lost 3, with 14 bases in between. This CDR3 comprises 15 residues. CDR3 in DNA: TGTGCCAGCAGTGCAACAGGGCCTTACTACAATGAGCAGTTCTTC. Its translation: CASSATGPYYNEQFF.

The chain uses TRBV5-1 and TRBJ2-5, with unresolved D. The germline V gene has CDR1 SGHRS and CDR2 YFSETQ. Deletions cut 1 base from V and 5 bases from J, with 9 bases between. The length of the CDR3 is 13 residues. In DNA, the CDR3 is TGCGCCAGCAGCTTGCAGGTTCGCGAGACCCAGTACTTC. This sequence encodes CASSLQVRETQYF.

V and J are TRBV6-1 and TRBJ1-5; no reliable D call. In germline, CDR1 is MNHNS, CDR2 SASEGT. The V end was cut by 2 bases, the J end by 0 bases, with 17 bases between. The CDR3 sequence is 18 residues long. CDR3 DNA sequence: TGTGCCAGCAGTGAACAAGGATCCGGACTTTATAGCAATCAGCCCCAGCATTTT. Amino acid sequence: CASSEQGSGLYSNQPQHF.

In its sample, this clone was seen once. The CDR3 spells CASSLPGPDTGELFF. The CDR3 DNA is TGTGCCAGCAGCTTACCAGGGCCGGACACCGGGGAGCTGTTTTTT. This chain links TRBV13 with TRBJ2-2; possibly TRBD1 for D (5 bases). Germline-derived CDR1 and CDR2 are PRHDT and FYEKMQ (reference sequence). The CDR3 is 15 residues long. Trimming pared 2 bases from V and 3 bases from J, leaving 10 bases between.

CDR3 sequence reads: CASSPYGTSGGLSYEQYF. The CDR3 DNA reads TGTGCCAGCTCACCATATGGGACTAGCGGGGGGCTTTCCTACGAGCAGTACTTC. The rearrangement links TRBV18 to TRBJ2-7, with TRBD2 matching over 15 bases. The CDR3 is made up of 18 amino acids. The J segment lost 1 base and the V segment lost 2 bases, leaving 6 bases of the junction unmatched. From germline, CDR1 is KGHSH and CDR2 LQKENI.

This chain links TRBV6-6 with TRBJ1-2; D may be TRBD1 (6 bases). V lost 7 bases to trimming and J lost 3 bases, with 15 bases between them. CDR3 length: 14 amino acids. Looked up from germline, CDR1 is MNHNY and CDR2 is SVGAGI (reference sequence). CDR3 DNA sequence: TGTGCCAGCACCCGAGGGGGGCGAGACTATGGCTACACCTTC. It codes for CASTRGGRDYGYTF.

The CDR3 reads CASSTPAGAGELFF. The DNA for the CDR3 is TGCGCCAGCAGTACCCCGGCGGGCGCCGGGGAGCTGTTTTTT. The V and J genes are TRBV5-1 and TRBJ2-2; possible D gene TRBD2, 5 bases. Germline V CDR1 and CDR2: SGHRS, YFSETQ. V lost 5 bases, J lost 6 bases, and 14 bases lay in between. The CDR3 has 14 amino acids.

The chain couples TRBV5-1 to TRBJ2-5, with TRBD2 matching 15 bases. The CDR3 is 16 amino acids. Germline V gene data show CDR1 as SGHRS and CDR2 as YFSETQ. Germline trimming cut 4 bases from V and 5 bases from J; bases unmatched to any gene: 6. The CDR3 region is CASSPGLAGGWETQYF. DNA of the CDR3: TGCGCCAGCAGCCCCGGACTAGCGGGGGGGTGGGAGACCCAGTACTTC.

The CDR3 loop reads CASSPAGDYGYTF. CDR3 nucleotide sequence: TGTGCCAGCAGTCCTGCAGGAGACTATGGCTACACCTTC. V usage is TRBV7-3 and J usage is TRBJ1-2, with D hard to call. Germline CDR1 SGHTA, CDR2 FQGTGA. V lost 6 bases to trimming and J lost 3 bases, with 11 bases between them. The length of the CDR3 is 13 residues.

The CDR3 nucleotides are TGTGCCAGCAGGATCACAGCTCGGGGCTACGAGCAGTACTTC. The encoded protein is CASRITARGYEQYF. V gene TRBV27 combines with J gene TRBJ2-7; maybe TRBD2 (5 bases). Trimming removed 6 bases from V and 3 bases from J, with 15 bases in between. CDR3 length: 14 amino acids. Per the germline V gene, CDR1 is MNHEY and CDR2 is SMNVEV (reference sequence).

The CDR3 DNA reads TGTGCCAGCAGCGATATCCAGTTGGTCCCCTACAATGAGCAGTTCTTC. Protein sequence: CASSDIQLVPYNEQFF. The chain joins TRBV7-9 to TRBJ2-1; no reliable D call. Between the trimmed V and J ends, which lost 5 bases and 2 bases, there was a span of 16 bases. The germline CDR1 and CDR2 sequences are SEHNR and FQNEAQ (reference sequence). The CDR3 contains 16 residues.

The chain uses TRBV29-1 and TRBJ2-5; 8 nucleotides align to TRBD2. Germline V CDR1 and CDR2: SQVTM, ANQGSEA. This CDR3 spans 14 amino acids. The V gene end was trimmed by 7 bases and the J gene end by 4 bases; junction bases not matched to a gene: 11. The CDR3, as DNA: TGCAGCGGACTAGACGGGGGGGCCGGAGAGACCCAGTACTTC. It yields the protein CSGLDGGAGETQYF.

The J gene is TRBJ1-2, the V gene TRBV19; D gene unclear. The CDR3 has 14 residues. Looked up from germline, CDR1 is LNHDA and CDR2 is SQIVND (reference sequence). Trimming left V 3 bases short and J 4 bases short, with 12 bases between. The CDR3 DNA sequence: TGTGCCAGTAGTATGGGAACAGCTTTCTATGGCTACACCTTC. Amino acid sequence: CASSMGTAFYGYTF.

This rearrangement joins TRBV9 to TRBJ1-1, with 7 bases fitting TRBD1. CDR3 length equals 15 residues. V lost 3 bases and J lost 5; bases outside the gene matches: 10. The germline CDR1 and CDR2 sequences are SGDLS and YYNGEE. The CDR3 DNA reads as TGTGCCAGCAGCGGTACAACAGGGGCTAGAACTGAAGCTTTCTTT. Encoded protein: CASSGTTGARTEAFF.

CDR3 in DNA: TGTGCCAGCAGCCTCGGGACTTTCTACGAGCAGTACTTC. This sequence encodes CASSLGTFYEQYF. The V and J genes are TRBV7-6 and TRBJ2-7; D is perhaps TRBD2 (6 bases). Germline assignment: CDR1 SGHVS and CDR2 FNYEAQ. This CDR3 is 13 amino acids long. V shed 5 bases and J shed 3 bases, with 11 bases lying between them. The variable domain in full, with the rest retrieved from reference TRBV7-6 and TRBJ2-7, is GAGVSQSPRYKVTKRGQDVALRCDPISGHVSLYWYRQALGQGPEFLTYFNYEAQQDKSGLPNDRFSAERPEGSISTLTIQRTEQRDSAMYRCASSLGTFYEQYFGPGTRLTVT.

The chain uses TRBV7-2 and TRBJ2-6, with 8 bases lining up with TRBD2. CDR1 and CDR2 from the germline V gene are SGHTA and FQGNSA. Trimming at V came to 2 bases and at J to 3 bases, leaving 3 bases not matched to a gene. The CDR3 length is 16 residues. CDR3 sequence (DNA): TGTGCCAGCAGCTTATGGCGGGGGGTTGGGGCCAACGTCCTGACTTTC. It translates to CASSLWRGVGANVLTF.

V is TRBV9 and J is TRBJ2-7; 15 bases agree with TRBD2. The germline V gene has CDR1 SGDLS and CDR2 YYNGEE. The CDR3 has 18 amino acids. Trimming removed 3 bases from V and 3 bases from J; junction bases left unmatched: 10. CDR3 nucleotide sequence: TGTGCCAGCAGCGCCGGACTAGCGGGGGGGCTGAAGGACTACGAGCAGTACTTC. As protein: CASSAGLAGGLKDYEQYF. The whole variable domain, remainder taken from reference TRBV9 and TRBJ2-7, is DSGVTQTPKHLITATGQRVTLRCSPRSGDLSVYWYQQSLDQGLQFLIQYYNGEERAKGNILERFSAQQFPDLHSELNLSSLELGDSALYFCASSAGLAGGLKDYEQYFGPGTRLTVT.

Points on this clone: Other DNA variants within this sample encode the same CDR3. V is TRBV5-6 and J is TRBJ2-7, with D perhaps matching TRBD1 (7 bases). The CDR3 runs to 14 residues. CDR1 is SGHDT, CDR2 YYEEEE, per germline. Trimming left V 0 bases short and J 3 bases short, with 10 bases between. The CDR3 DNA is TGTGCCAGCAGCTTGGGCGGGGACAGCTACGAGCAGTACTTC. Protein sequence: CASSLGGDSYEQYF. Full variable domain (outside the CDR3, taken from reference TRBV5-6 and TRBJ2-7): DAGVTQSPTHLIKTRGQQVTLRCSPKSGHDTVSWYQQALGQGPQFIFQYYEEEERQRGNFPDRFSGHQFPNYSSELNVNALLLGDSALYLCASSLGGDSYEQYFGPGTRLTVT.

J is TRBJ1-6 and V is TRBV5-4; a possible D gene is TRBD1 (6 bases). Germline-derived CDR1 and CDR2 are SGHNT and YYREEE (reference sequence). With 1 base removed from V and 13 bases from J, the gap between germline ends came to 15 bases. The CDR3 extends over 14 amino acids. This CDR3 reads CASSLTQGSGPLHF. The DNA for the CDR3 is TGTGCCAGCAGCTTGACGCAGGGGAGCGGGCCCCTCCACTTT.

The rearrangement uses TRBV4-1 and TRBJ2-1; D gene ambiguous. Trimming left V 0 bases short and J 10 bases short, with 19 bases between. There are 16 residues in the CDR3. Germline V gene data show CDR1 as MGHRA and CDR2 as YSYEKL. CDR3 DNA: TGCGCCAGCAGCCAAGAACGGATTCTTTCCCTTAGGGAGCAGTTCTTC. It specifies CASSQERILSLREQFF.

CDR3 DNA: TGCGCCAGCAGCCAAGGGACAGGGGTCCTTGGAAACACCATATATTTT. Translated: CASSQGTGVLGNTIYF. The gene calls are TRBV4-3 and TRBJ1-3; 9 bases are a match to TRBD1. Germline CDR1 reads LGHNA; CDR2 reads YSLEER. The CDR3 is made up of 16 amino acids. The V and J ends lost 1 base and 3 bases, in that order; junction bases with no gene match: 4.

V usage is TRBV9 and J usage is TRBJ1-6; D is uncertain. Between the trimmed V and J ends, which lost 0 bases and 3 bases, there was a span of 13 bases. The CDR3 contains 17 residues. From germline, CDR1 is SGDLS and CDR2 YYNGEE. Written as DNA, the CDR3 is TGTGCCAGCAGCGTAGAATCTGGCAGAGGCTATAATTCACCCCTCCACTTT. Amino acids: CASSVESGRGYNSPLHF.

The genes are TRBV28 and TRBJ1-1; no firm D call. CDR3 length: 12 amino acids. The V end was cut by 3 bases, the J end by 4 bases, with 6 bases between. CDR1 MDHEN and CDR2 SYDVKM come from the germline V gene. CDR3 loop: CASSFRGTEAFF. The CDR3 region has the DNA TGTGCCAGCAGTTTCCGGGGCACTGAAGCTTTCTTT.

The rearrangement uses TRBV4-3 and TRBJ2-1; tentatively, D is TRBD1 (6 bases). The CDR3 has 16 amino acids. CDR1 LGHNA and CDR2 YSLEER come from the germline V gene. Trimming stripped 4 bases from V and 1 base from J, with 14 bases between. The CDR3 is CASSPLKGDSYNEQFF. The CDR3 nucleotides read TGCGCCAGCAGCCCACTCAAGGGGGATTCCTACAATGAGCAGTTCTTC.

The genes are TRBV27 and TRBJ2-3; D is unresolved. CDR1 and CDR2 from the germline V gene are MNHEY and SMNVEV (reference sequence). The CDR3 runs to 13 residues. V lost 8 bases to trimming and J lost 0 bases, with 9 bases between them. The CDR3 DNA reads TGTGCCAGCCAAAGCCTTAGCACAGATACGCAGTATTTT. The encoded protein is CASQSLSTDTQYF.

V and J are TRBV6-5 and TRBJ2-1, with no clear D. Trimming removed 2 bases at V and 3 bases at J, with 11 bases between. The germline gives CDR1 MNHEY, CDR2 SVGAGI. There are 15 residues in the CDR3. CDR3 residues: CASSYQPDLYNEQFF. CDR3 coding DNA: TGTGCCAGCAGTTACCAACCCGACCTCTACAATGAGCAGTTCTTC.

The rearrangement links TRBV11-3 to TRBJ2-3; 9 nucleotides match TRBD2. V gave up 5 bases and J gave up 2 bases; unmatched junction bases: 11. The CDR3 is 17 amino acids. Germline lookup yields CDR1 SGHNT and CDR2 YENEEA. The DNA for the CDR3 is TGTGCCAGCAGCCCAACCCACATAGCGGGGGACACAGATACGCAGTATTTT. This sequence encodes CASSPTHIAGDTDTQYF.

The chain combines TRBV6-5 with TRBJ1-2, with a weak D call TRBD1 (5 bases). V was pared by 5 bases and J by 2 bases, with 12 bases between. The CDR3 contains 14 residues. Germline values: CDR1 MNHEY, CDR2 SVGAGI. The CDR3 DNA reads TGTGCCAGCAGTGCCGCGGGACTGAACTATGGCTACACCTTC. Translated: CASSAAGLNYGYTF.

This chain connects TRBV7-2 to TRBJ2-7; the D gene is possibly TRBD1 (5 bases). The V gene lost 5 bases and the J gene lost 11 bases, with 19 bases spanning the gap. The CDR3 totals 13 residues. CDR1 and CDR2 from the germline V gene are SGHTA and FQGNSA. The CDR3 spells CASSLEIAGIEYF. DNA for the CDR3: TGTGCCAGCAGCCTAGAAATTGCAGGGATCGAGTACTTC.

The chain combines TRBV2 with TRBJ2-7; 7 nucleotides match TRBD1. The CDR3 spans 12 residues. CDR1 SNHLY and CDR2 FYNNEI come from the germline V gene. V dropped 10 bases and J dropped 4; count of bases not matched to a gene: 7. CDR3 DNA: TGTGCCACGTCCCGGGACAGTTACGAGCAGTACTTC. It specifies CATSRDSYEQYF.

This chain uses TRBV2 with TRBJ2-1, with D tentatively TRBD1 (7 bases). V gave up 3 bases and J gave up 2 bases, with 11 bases separating them. CDR3 size: 15 residues. In germline, CDR1 is SNHLY, CDR2 FYNNEI. The CDR3 is CASSDQGGAYNEQFF. For the CDR3, the DNA is TGTGCCAGCAGTGATCAGGGGGGCGCCTACAATGAGCAGTTCTTC.